Below are 5 T cell receptor beta chains sequenced from a single sample in a study of Tregs in tolerant kidney transplant recipients. Sequencing used immunoSEQ multiplex PCR; TCRdb keeps in-frame clones, though not all of them. The sample consists of 100,000 or so clones, 90% to 95% of them appearing once. Recipients received nonmyeloablative bone marrow transplants from related graft donors, with transient mixed chimerism. The sample in question was CD4+ T cells from blood (PBMCs), obtained 12 months after the transplant. The receptors come from a human patient who received a combined kidney and bone marrow transplant. Some T cells may have come from the graft donor.

CDR3 protein: CAINGDRNTGELFF. In DNA form, the CDR3 reads TGTGCCATCAACGGGGACAGGAACACCGGGGAGCTGTTTTTT. The V gene is TRBV10-3, the J gene TRBJ2-2; the match to TRBD1 covers 7 bases. V lost 7 bases to trimming and J lost 1 base; unmatched junction nucleotides: 3. This CDR3 spans 14 amino acids. Looked up from germline, CDR1 is ENHRY and CDR2 is SYGVKD.

The V and J genes are TRBV29-1 and TRBJ2-7, with TRBD2 identical over 9 bases. Losses at the gene ends were 4 bases for V and 7 bases for J; bases not matched to a gene: 11. The CDR3 is made up of 14 amino acids. Germline V gene lookup returns CDR1 SQVTM and CDR2 ANQGSEA. This chain's CDR3 is CSVVRLAVGGEQYF. The CDR3 coding sequence is TGCAGCGTTGTGCGACTAGCGGTAGGAGGGGAGCAGTACTTC.

J is TRBJ2-3 and V is TRBV11-3, with D unresolved. The CDR3 is made up of 14 amino acids. The germline CDR1 and CDR2 sequences are SGHNT and YENEEA. Between the trimmed V and J ends, which lost 5 bases and 2 bases, there was a span of 11 bases. The CDR3, as DNA: TGTGCCAGCAGCGCCGATGGGCACACAGATACGCAGTATTTT. Its protein product is CASSADGHTDTQYF.

The chain is built from TRBV23-1 and TRBJ1-2; D gene uncertain. TRBV23-1 falls under the ORF class, with uncertain function. V was trimmed by 1 base and J by 8 bases, leaving 11 bases between them. The CDR3 is 13 residues long. CDR3 sequence reads: CASSQLQGGGYTF. CDR3 bases: TGCGCCAGCAGTCAATTACAAGGAGGGGGCTACACCTTC.

This chain connects TRBV28 to TRBJ2-2; tentatively, D is TRBD1 (5 bases). The germline CDR1 and CDR2 sequences are MDHEN and SYDVKM. The CDR3 length is 14 residues. CDR3 protein: CGSGKGPGTGELFF. The CDR3 nucleotides read TGTGGGTCGGGTAAGGGGCCGGGCACCGGGGAGCTGTTTTTT.